What follows are 10 T cell receptor beta chains derived from one specimen sequenced in a study of memory CD4+ T cells and cytomegalovirus serostatus. Data came from immunoSEQ multiplex PCR; TCRdb stores just in-frame clones and leaves some out. Here the sample spans approximately 61,000 clones, roughly 80% being singletons. The sort gate was single viable CD3+CD4+CD8-CD45RO+ cells for memory CD4+ T cells. Sample: memory CD4+ T cells from blood. These receptors were obtained from an adult in good health and CMV-seronegative. Some clones in this sample may be carry-over from other donors' samples.

This rearrangement joins TRBV18 to TRBJ1-6; D remains unclear. This CDR3 has 12 residues. CDR1 and CDR2 (germline): KGHSH, LQKENI. Trimming took 10 bases from V and 6 from J, leaving 10 bases between them. The CDR3 region has the DNA TGTGCCACCCGCAGGTTTAATTCACCCCTCCACTTT. Protein sequence: CATRRFNSPLHF.

The chain recombines TRBV6-5 with TRBJ1-1; D gene uncertain. The V end lost 3 bases, the J end lost 3 bases, and 11 bases lay between the germline ends. Germline V lookup: CDR1 MNHEY, CDR2 SVGAGI. The CDR3 length is 14 residues. In DNA form, the CDR3 reads TGTGCCAGCAGTTATGCGGGCCGAGACACTGAAGCTTTCTTT. Protein: CASSYAGRDTEAFF.

This chain joins TRBV5-4 and TRBJ1-1; D unclear. The CDR3 is made up of 14 amino acids. The V end lost 0 bases, the J end lost 0 bases, and 6 bases lay between the germline ends. Germline V gives CDR1 SGHNT, CDR2 YYREEE (reference sequence). The CDR3 spells CASSLASVNTEAFF. The CDR3, as DNA: TGTGCCAGCAGCTTGGCTTCGGTGAACACTGAAGCTTTCTTT.

This clone was picked up a small number of times. The V call is TRBV19, the J call TRBJ2-3, with TRBD1 matching 9 bases. J lost 2 bases, V lost 10 bases, and 4 bases had no gene match. Germline CDR1 and CDR2: LNHDA and SQIVND (reference sequence). The CDR3 is 13 residues long. For the CDR3, the DNA is TGTGCCATCCGGGACAGGGTCACAGATACGCAGTATTTT. Translated: CAIRDRVTDTQYF.

The chain employs TRBV19 and TRBJ2-7; TRBD1 might be the D (5 bases). The CDR3 runs to 12 residues. V gave up 0 bases and J gave up 6 bases, with 6 bases separating them. The germline gives CDR1 LNHDA, CDR2 SQIVND (reference sequence). DNA for the CDR3: TGTGCCAGTAGTATAGATACAGGCGAGCAGTACTTC. Protein product: CASSIDTGEQYF.

Of note for this clone: Germline and junction disagree at one end, which may indicate a read error. Other DNA variants within this sample encode the same CDR3. The rearrangement joins TRBV7-7 to TRBJ2-5; TRBD1 aligns across 7 bases. CDR3 length: 13 amino acids. CDR1 and CDR2 (germline): SSHAT, FNYEAQ (reference sequence). The CDR3 sequence: CASSSGTEETQYF. The CDR3, as DNA: TGTGCTAGCAGCTCCGGGACAGAAGAGACCCAGTACTTC. Combining the CDR3 with reference TRBV7-7 and TRBJ2-5 gives the whole variable domain GAGVSQSPRYKVTKRGQDVTLRCDPISSHATLYWYQQALGQGPEFLTYFNYEAQPDKSGLPSDRFSAERPEGSISTLTIQRTEQRDSAMYRCASSSGTEETQYFGPGTRLLVL.

This clone is a singleton in its sample. This rearrangement joins TRBV28 to TRBJ1-5; possibly TRBD1 for D (6 bases). The CDR3 length is 15 residues. Germline CDR1 reads MDHEN; CDR2 reads SYDVKM. The V and J ends lost 8 bases and 4 bases respectively, with 18 bases between them. CDR3 coding DNA: TGTGCCAGCGCCTGGGGGGGCGCAGGTAATCAGCCCCAGCATTTT. Translated, it gives CASAWGGAGNQPQHF.

The V and J genes are TRBV6-6 and TRBJ1-1; D uncertain. Germline V gene lookup returns CDR1 MNHNY and CDR2 SVGAGI (reference sequence). The CDR3 loop spans 11 amino acids. V was cut by 8 bases and J by 4 bases, with 8 bases left in between. The chain's CDR3 is CASVWSTEAFF. The DNA for the CDR3 is TGTGCCAGCGTTTGGTCCACTGAAGCTTTCTTT.

This chain uses TRBV9 with TRBJ1-1, with D unclear. Germline CDR1 SGDLS, CDR2 YYNGEE. The CDR3 covers 13 residues. V dropped 3 bases and J dropped 4 bases, with 10 bases sitting between them. Written as DNA, the CDR3 is TGTGCCAGCAGCGGTCAGGTGAGCACTGAAGCTTTCTTT. This translates into CASSGQVSTEAFF.

This chain connects TRBV7-6 to TRBJ1-5, with TRBD1 matching over 10 bases. V lost 5 bases, J lost 5 bases, and 3 bases stayed unmatched. The CDR3 is 14 residues long. CDR1 and CDR2 (germline): SGHVS, FNYEAQ. The CDR3 nucleotides are TGTGCCAGCAGCCCTGGGACAGGGGATCAGCCCCAGCATTTT. It translates to CASSPGTGDQPQHF.